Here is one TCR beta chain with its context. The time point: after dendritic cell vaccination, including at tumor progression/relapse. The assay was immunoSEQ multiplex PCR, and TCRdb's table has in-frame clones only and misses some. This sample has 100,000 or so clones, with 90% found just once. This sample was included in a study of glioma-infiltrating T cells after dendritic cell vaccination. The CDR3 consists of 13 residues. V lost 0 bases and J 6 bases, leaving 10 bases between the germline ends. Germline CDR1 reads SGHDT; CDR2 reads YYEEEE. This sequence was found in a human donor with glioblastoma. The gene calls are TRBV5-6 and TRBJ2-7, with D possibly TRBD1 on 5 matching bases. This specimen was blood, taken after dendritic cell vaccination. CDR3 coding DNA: TGTGCCAGCAGCTTGGTAAGGGGAAGCGAGCAGTACTTC. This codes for CASSLVRGSEQYF.